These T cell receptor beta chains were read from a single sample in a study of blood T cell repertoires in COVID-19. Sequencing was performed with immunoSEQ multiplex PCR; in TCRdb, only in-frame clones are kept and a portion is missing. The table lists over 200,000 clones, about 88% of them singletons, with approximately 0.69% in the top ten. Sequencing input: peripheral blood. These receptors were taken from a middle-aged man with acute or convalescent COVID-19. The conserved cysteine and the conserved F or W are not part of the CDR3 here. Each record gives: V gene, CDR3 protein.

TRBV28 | ASLDRGVVNEQY
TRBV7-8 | ASSNRRDSLDTQY
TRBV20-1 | SARTGTAQH
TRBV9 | ASSVVASGTYEQY
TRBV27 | ASSFHSRYTEAF
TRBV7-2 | ASSLAPDRTDTQY
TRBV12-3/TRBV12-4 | ASSLDEGEQY
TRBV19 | ASSYPSRERQF
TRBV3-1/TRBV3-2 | ASSAGLANTGELF
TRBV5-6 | ASSPGNRGGLSGEEQY
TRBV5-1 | ASSLGLAGGSVNEQY
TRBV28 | ASSLTSPFHEQY
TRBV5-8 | ASSLDGGYGYT
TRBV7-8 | ASSRALAGGPSSYEQY
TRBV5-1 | ASSLGSGTSGGPAQRDQY
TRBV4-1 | ASSQDDRFAYENTGELF
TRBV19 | ASSVRGQVLDTDTQY
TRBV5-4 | ASSLGTVEAF
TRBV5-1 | ASSPLAGGGETQY
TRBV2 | ASRPRLASTDTQY
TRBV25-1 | ASSVPGGGEKLF
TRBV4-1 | ASSRPPGSGYT
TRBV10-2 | ASSESNHRLAGAPQETQY
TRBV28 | ASRRTSGSYEQY
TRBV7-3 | ASSTRQGGQETQY
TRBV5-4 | ASSLAGAGSRNEQF
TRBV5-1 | ASTGLAGAQETQY
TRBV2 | ASSVIVSGGLNTGELF
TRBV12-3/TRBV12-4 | ASSFSVIYGYT
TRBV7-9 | ASSSGTGAKAYEQY
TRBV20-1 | SASTPDTSTDTQY
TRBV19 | ASSPGTRSREQF
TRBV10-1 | ASGHERSPLH
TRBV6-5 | ASRDSEGFGYT
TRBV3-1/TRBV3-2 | ASSQGGQGAVY
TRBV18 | ASSPPGTGIYGYT
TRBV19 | ASSIGQWNTEAF
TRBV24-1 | ATSDLVRSSYNEQF
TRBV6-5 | ASRRQGSSYNEQF
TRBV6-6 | ATDEGRDQPQH
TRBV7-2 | ASSPGSTANQPQH
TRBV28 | ASSPSGRVGGELF
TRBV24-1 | ATSDPISSYNEQF
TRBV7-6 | ASRHGRYGQGPLETQY
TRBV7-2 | ASSPREGLFYNEQF
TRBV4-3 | ASSQETGGGEAF